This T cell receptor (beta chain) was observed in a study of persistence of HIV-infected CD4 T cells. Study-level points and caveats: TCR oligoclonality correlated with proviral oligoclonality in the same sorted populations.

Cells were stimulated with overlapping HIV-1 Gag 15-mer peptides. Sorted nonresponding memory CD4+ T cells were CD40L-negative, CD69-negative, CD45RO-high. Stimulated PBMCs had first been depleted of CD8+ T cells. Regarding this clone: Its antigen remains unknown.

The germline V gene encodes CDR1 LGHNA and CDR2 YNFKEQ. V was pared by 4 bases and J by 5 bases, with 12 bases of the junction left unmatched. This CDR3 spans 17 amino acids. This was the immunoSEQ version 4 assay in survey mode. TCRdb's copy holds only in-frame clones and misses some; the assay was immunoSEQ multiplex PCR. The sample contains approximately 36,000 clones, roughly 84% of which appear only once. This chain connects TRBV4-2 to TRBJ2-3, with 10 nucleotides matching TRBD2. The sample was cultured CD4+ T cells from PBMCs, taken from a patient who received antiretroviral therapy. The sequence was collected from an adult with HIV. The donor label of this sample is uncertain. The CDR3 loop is CASSRSGSGGAEDTQYF. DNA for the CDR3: TGTGCCAGCAGCCGCTCCGGGAGCGGGGGGGCGGAAGATACGCAGTATTTT.